The 11 T cell receptor beta chains reported below all come from one sample, sequenced in a study of blood T cell repertoires in COVID-19. Sequencing used immunoSEQ multiplex PCR; TCRdb keeps in-frame clones, though not all of them. The table includes tens of thousands of clones, roughly four fifths detected once. The sequenced material came from peripheral blood. Receptors originate from a man aged 60-69 years with acute or convalescent COVID-19.

This chain links TRBV19 with TRBJ1-1; D is unresolved. Germline CDR1 LNHDA, CDR2 SQIVND (reference sequence). Trimming cost V 5 bases and J 11 bases, with 27 bases left between them. The CDR3 contains 16 residues. The CDR3 nucleotides are TGTGCCAGTAGTTCGTGGAGGATGGGTCCTCTTATGTATGCTTTCTTT. Translated, it gives CASSSWRMGPLMYAFF.

The chain joins TRBV11-2 to TRBJ1-1, with D perhaps TRBD1 (6 bases). The CDR3 is 12 residues long. Germline CDR1 and CDR2: SGHAT and FQNNGV. The V end was cut by 5 bases, the J end by 7 bases, with 11 bases between. The CDR3 reads CASSPDRSEAFF. Written as DNA, the CDR3 is TGTGCCAGCAGCCCAGACAGGAGTGAAGCTTTCTTT.

This chain joins TRBV2 and TRBJ2-2; 8 bases are a match to TRBD2. V lost 4 bases and J lost 5; bases outside the gene matches: 3. The CDR3 covers 14 residues. Germline values: CDR1 SNHLY, CDR2 FYNNEI. CDR3 amino acids: CASSVGLVTGELFF. Here the CDR3 DNA reads TGTGCCAGCAGTGTGGGACTAGTTACCGGGGAGCTGTTTTTT. The full variable domain, its missing parts supplied by reference TRBV2 and TRBJ2-2, is EPEVTQTPSHQVTQMGQEVILRCVPISNHLYFYWYRQILGQKVEFLVSFYNNEISEKSEIFDDQFSVERPDGSNFTLKIRSTKLEDSAMYFCASSVGLVTGELFFGEGSRLTVL.

The chain combines TRBV13 with TRBJ2-2; 7 nucleotides match TRBD2. In germline, CDR1 is PRHDT, CDR2 FYEKMQ (reference sequence). V trimming: 1 base; J trimming: 2 bases; junction bases outside the gene matches: 4. The CDR3 extends over 16 amino acids. The CDR3 region is CASSLEAGVNTGELFF. CDR3 DNA: TGTGCCAGCAGCTTAGAGGCGGGGGTTAACACCGGGGAGCTGTTTTTT. The full variable domain, its missing parts supplied by reference TRBV13 and TRBJ2-2, is AAGVIQSPRHLIKEKRETATLKCYPIPRHDTVYWYQQGPGQDPQFLISFYEKMQSDKGSIPDRFSAQQFSDYHSELNMSSLELGDSALYFCASSLEAGVNTGELFFGEGSRLTVL.

The rearrangement links TRBV5-6 to TRBJ1-4; D is undetermined. This CDR3 spans 15 amino acids. The V gene lost 4 bases and the J gene lost 6 bases, with 16 bases spanning the gap. Germline V lookup: CDR1 SGHDT, CDR2 YYEEEE. The CDR3 loop is CASSLSGEEDEKLFF. CDR3 nucleotide sequence: TGTGCCAGCAGCCTTTCCGGCGAGGAGGATGAAAAACTGTTTTTT. The entire variable domain, with the rest obtained from reference TRBV5-6 and TRBJ1-4, is as follows: DAGVTQSPTHLIKTRGQQVTLRCSPKSGHDTVSWYQQALGQGPQFIFQYYEEEERQRGNFPDRFSGHQFPNYSSELNVNALLLGDSALYLCASSLSGEEDEKLFFGSGTQLSVL.

The J gene is TRBJ2-5, the V gene TRBV30; D not resolved. Germline CDR1 is GTSNPN and CDR2 is SVGIG (reference sequence). The CDR3 loop spans 10 amino acids. V lost 3 bases and J lost 3, with 2 bases in between. CDR3 sequence: CAWSKETQYF. CDR3 nucleotide sequence: TGTGCCTGGAGCAAAGAGACCCAGTACTTC.

The chain employs TRBV28 and TRBJ2-1, with D possibly being TRBD1 (5 bases). The CDR3 is 12 amino acids. The V gene lost 4 bases and the J gene lost 7 bases, with 8 bases spanning the gap. Germline assignment: CDR1 MDHEN and CDR2 SYDVKM. Here the CDR3 reads CASSSTVNEQFF. CDR3 coding DNA: TGTGCCAGCAGTTCGACAGTAAATGAGCAGTTCTTC.

V gene TRBV10-2 combines with J gene TRBJ2-1; 12 bases are a match to TRBD2. Germline CDR1 WSHSY, CDR2 SAAADI. This CDR3 has 15 residues. V shed 8 bases, J shed 6 bases, and the junction held 8 bases outside the gene matches. The CDR3 nucleotides are TGCGCCAGCTTCGCCGGGACTAGCGGGCCCAATGAGCAGTTCTTC. It translates to CASFAGTSGPNEQFF.

CDR3 sequence reads: CASSLGGTASYEQYF. CDR3 coding DNA: TGTGCCAGCAGCTTGGGAGGGACAGCTTCCTACGAGCAGTACTTC. The J gene is TRBJ2-7, the V gene TRBV5-4, with 7 bases identical to TRBD1. Germline V gives CDR1 SGHNT, CDR2 YYREEE (reference sequence). Trimming cost V 0 bases and J 1 base; bases outside gene matches: 4. The CDR3 has 15 residues.

The rearrangement joins TRBV24-1 to TRBJ1-5; TRBD1 matches at 8 bases. Losses at the gene ends were 9 bases for V and 7 bases for J; bases not matched to a gene: 7. CDR1 is KGHDR and CDR2 is SFDVKD in the germline V gene. The CDR3 has 13 amino acids. The CDR3 nucleotides read TGTGCCACCGGAACAGGACAGGGACAGCCCCAGCATTTT. It codes for CATGTGQGQPQHF.

The chain combines TRBV5-6 with TRBJ2-3; 8 bases agree with TRBD1. J lost 6 bases, V lost 4 bases, and 13 bases had no gene match. This CDR3 has 16 residues. Germline V gene sequence: CDR1 SGHDT, CDR2 YYEEEE. The CDR3 nucleotides are TGTGCCAGCAGCCACGTTCCGACAGGGGAGGTGGATACGCAGTATTTT. This translates into CASSHVPTGEVDTQYF.